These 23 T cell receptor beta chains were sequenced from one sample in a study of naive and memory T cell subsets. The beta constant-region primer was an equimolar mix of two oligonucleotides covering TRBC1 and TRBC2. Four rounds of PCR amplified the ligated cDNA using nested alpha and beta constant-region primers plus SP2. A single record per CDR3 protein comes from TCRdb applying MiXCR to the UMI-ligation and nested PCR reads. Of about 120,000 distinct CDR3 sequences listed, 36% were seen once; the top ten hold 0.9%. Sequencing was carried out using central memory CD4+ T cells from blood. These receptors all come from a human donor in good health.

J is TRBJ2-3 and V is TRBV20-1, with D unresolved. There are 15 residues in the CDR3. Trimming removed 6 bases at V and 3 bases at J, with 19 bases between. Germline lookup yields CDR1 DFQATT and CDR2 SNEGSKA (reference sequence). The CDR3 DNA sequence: TGCAGTGCCCCCCCCATAGCTGGGTTGACAGATACGCAGTATTTT. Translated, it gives CSAPPIAGLTDTQYF.

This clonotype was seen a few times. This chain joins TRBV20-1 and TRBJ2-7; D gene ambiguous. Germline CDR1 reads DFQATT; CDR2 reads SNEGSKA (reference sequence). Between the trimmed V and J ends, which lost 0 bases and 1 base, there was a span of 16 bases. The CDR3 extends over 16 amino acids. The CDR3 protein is CSARDLRTPLSYEQYF. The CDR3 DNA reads TGCAGTGCTAGAGATCTTAGGACGCCTTTATCCTACGAGCAGTACTTC.

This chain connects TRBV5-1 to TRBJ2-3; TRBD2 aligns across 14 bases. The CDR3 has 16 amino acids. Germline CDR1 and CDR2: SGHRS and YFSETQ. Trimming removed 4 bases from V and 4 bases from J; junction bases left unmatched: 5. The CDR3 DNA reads TGCGCCAGCAGCCATGGGACTAGCGGGAGTTCAGATACGCAGTATTTT. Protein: CASSHGTSGSSDTQYF.

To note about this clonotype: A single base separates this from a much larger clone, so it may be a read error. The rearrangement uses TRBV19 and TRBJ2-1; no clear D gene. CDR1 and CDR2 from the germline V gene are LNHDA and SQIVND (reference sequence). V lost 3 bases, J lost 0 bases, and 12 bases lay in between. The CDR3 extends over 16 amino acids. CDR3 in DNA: TGTGCCAGTAGTATGGATCAAACGAACTCCTACAATGAGCAGTTCTTC. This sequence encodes CASSMDQTNSYNEQFF.

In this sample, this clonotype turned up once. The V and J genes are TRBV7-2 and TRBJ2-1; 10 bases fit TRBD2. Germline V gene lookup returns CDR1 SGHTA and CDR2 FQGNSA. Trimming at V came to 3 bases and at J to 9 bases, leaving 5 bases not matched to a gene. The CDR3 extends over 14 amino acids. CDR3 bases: TGTGCCAGCAGCTTGGGACTAGCGCGGGGTGAGCAGTTCTTC. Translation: CASSLGLARGEQFF.

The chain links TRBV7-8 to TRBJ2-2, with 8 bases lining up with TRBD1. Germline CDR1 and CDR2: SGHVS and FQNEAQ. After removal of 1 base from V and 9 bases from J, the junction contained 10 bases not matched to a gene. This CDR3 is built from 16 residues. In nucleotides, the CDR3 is TGTGCCAGCAGCTTAGGATCGGACAGGGTCAAGTGGGAGCTGTTTTTT. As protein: CASSLGSDRVKWELFF.

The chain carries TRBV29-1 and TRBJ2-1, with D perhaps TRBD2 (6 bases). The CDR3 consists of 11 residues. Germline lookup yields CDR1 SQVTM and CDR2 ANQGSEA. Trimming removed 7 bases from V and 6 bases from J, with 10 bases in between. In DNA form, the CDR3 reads TGCAGCGCCCGGCGGGGCAATGAGCAGTTCTTC. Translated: CSARRGNEQFF.

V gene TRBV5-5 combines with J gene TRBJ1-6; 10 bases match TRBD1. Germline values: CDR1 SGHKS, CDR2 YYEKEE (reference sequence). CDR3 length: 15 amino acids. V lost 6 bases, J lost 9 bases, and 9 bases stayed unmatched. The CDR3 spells CASTTARDRGSPLHF. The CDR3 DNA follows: TGTGCCAGCACTACAGCCCGGGACAGGGGTTCACCCCTCCACTTT. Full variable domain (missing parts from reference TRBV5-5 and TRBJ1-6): DAGVTQSPTHLIKTRGQQVTLRCSPISGHKSVSWYQQVLGQGPQFIFQYYEKEERGRGNFPDRFSARQFPNYSSELNVNALLLGDSALYLCASTTARDRGSPLHFGNGTRLTVT.

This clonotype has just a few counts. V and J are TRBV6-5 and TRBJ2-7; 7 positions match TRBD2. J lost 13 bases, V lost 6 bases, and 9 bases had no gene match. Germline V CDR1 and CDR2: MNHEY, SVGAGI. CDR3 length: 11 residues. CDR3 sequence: CASSAASGFYF. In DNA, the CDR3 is TGTGCCAGCAGCGCCGCTAGCGGCTTCTACTTC.

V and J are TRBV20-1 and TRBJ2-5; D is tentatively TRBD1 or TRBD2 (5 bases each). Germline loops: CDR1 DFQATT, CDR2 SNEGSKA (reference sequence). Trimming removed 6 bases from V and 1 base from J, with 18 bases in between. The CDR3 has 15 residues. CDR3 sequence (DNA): TGCAGTGCCACCCCCGGTTGGGGACGCCAAGAGACCCAGTACTTC. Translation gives CSATPGWGRQETQYF.

CDR3 region: CSVESQSGANVLTF. CDR3 in DNA: TGCAGCGTTGAAAGTCAATCGGGGGCCAACGTCCTGACTTTC. The chain carries TRBV29-1 and TRBJ2-6, with D unresolved. This CDR3 has 14 amino acids. V was shortened by 2 bases and J by 4 bases, with 9 bases between the two germline ends. In germline, CDR1 is SQVTM, CDR2 ANQGSEA.

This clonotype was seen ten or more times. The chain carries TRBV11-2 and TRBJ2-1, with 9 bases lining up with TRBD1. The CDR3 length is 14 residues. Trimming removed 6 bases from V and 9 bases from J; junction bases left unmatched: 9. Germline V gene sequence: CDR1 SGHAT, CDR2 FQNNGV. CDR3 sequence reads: CASRGGQGLGEQFF. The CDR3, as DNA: TGTGCCAGCAGGGGGGGACAGGGTTTAGGTGAGCAGTTCTTC.

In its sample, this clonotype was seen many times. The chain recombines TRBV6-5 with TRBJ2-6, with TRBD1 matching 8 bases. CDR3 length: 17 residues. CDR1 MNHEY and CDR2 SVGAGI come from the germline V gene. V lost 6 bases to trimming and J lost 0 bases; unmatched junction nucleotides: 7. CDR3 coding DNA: TGTGCCAGCAGGGGACAGGCAATCGACTCTGGGGCCAACGTCCTGACTTTC. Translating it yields CASRGQAIDSGANVLTF.

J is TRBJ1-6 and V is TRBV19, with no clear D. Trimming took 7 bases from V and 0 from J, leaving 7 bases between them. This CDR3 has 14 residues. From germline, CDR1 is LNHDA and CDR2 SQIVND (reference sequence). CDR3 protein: CASTISSYNSPLHF. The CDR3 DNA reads TGTGCCAGTACAATCAGCTCCTATAATTCACCCCTCCACTTT.

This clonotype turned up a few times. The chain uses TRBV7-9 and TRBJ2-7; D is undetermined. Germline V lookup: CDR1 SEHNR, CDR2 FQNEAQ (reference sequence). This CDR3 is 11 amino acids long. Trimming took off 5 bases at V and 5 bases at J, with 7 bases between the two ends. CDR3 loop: CASSLADEQYF. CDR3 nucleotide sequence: TGTGCCAGCAGCCTCGCCGACGAGCAGTACTTC. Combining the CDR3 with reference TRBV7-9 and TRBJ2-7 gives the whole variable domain DTGVSQNPRHKITKRGQNVTFRCDPISEHNRLYWYRQTLGQGPEFLTYFQNEAQLEKSRLLSDRFSAERPKGSFSTLEIQRTEQGDSAMYLCASSLADEQYFGPGTRLTVT.

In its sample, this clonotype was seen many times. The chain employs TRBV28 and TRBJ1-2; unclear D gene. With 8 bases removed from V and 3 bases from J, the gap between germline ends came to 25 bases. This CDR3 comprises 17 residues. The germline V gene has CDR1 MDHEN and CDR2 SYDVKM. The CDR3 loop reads CASEAPLNPLLHYGYTF. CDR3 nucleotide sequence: TGTGCCAGCGAAGCCCCACTGAATCCGCTTCTCCACTATGGCTACACCTTC.

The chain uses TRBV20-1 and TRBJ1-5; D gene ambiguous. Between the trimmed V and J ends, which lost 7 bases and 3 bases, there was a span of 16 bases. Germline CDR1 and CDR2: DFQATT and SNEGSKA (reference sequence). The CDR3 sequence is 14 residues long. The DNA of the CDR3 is TGCAGTGTCAGTCGGCCCGGATACAATCAGCCCCAGCATTTT. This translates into CSVSRPGYNQPQHF.

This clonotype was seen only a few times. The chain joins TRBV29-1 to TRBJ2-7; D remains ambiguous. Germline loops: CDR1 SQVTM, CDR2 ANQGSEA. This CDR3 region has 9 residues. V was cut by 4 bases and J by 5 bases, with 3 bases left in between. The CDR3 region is CSVGDEQYF. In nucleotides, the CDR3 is TGCAGCGTTGGAGACGAGCAGTACTTC.

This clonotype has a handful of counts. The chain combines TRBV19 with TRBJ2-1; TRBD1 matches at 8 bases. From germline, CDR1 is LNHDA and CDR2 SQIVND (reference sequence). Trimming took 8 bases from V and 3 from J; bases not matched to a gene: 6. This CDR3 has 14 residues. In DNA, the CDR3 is TGTGCCAGTGTCGCCGGACAGGGCTACAATGAGCAGTTCTTC. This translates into CASVAGQGYNEQFF.

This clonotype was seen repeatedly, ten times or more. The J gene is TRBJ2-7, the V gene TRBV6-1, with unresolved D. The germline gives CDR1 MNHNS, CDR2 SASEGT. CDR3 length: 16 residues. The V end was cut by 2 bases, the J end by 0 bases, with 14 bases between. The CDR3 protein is CASSELGTGFSYEQYF. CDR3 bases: TGTGCCAGCAGTGAACTAGGTACGGGTTTCTCCTACGAGCAGTACTTC.

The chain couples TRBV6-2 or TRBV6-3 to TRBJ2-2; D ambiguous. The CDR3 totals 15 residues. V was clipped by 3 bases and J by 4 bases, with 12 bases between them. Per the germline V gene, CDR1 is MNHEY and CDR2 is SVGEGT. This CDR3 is CASSYFGGVTGELFF. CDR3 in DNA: TGTGCCAGCAGTTATTTTGGTGGGGTCACCGGGGAGCTGTTTTTT.

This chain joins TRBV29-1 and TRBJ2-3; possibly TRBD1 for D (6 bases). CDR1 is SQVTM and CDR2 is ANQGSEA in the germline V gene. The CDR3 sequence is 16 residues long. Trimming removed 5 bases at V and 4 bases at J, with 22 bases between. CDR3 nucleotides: TGCAGCGTTAGTTTAGGACAGCGGTCCGTTGCAGATACGCAGTATTTT. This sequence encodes CSVSLGQRSVADTQYF.

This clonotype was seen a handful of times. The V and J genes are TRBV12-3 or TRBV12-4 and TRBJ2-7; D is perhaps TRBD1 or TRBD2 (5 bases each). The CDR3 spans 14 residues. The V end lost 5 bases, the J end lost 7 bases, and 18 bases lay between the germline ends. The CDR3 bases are TGTGCCAGCAGTCTATCGCCCGGGACGAAAGAGCAGTACTTC. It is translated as CASSLSPGTKEQYF.